The clone carrying this T cell receptor (beta chain) has only a few counts. The data were taken from a study of early T cells in non-severe SARS-CoV-2 infection. V was trimmed by 2 bases and J by 6 bases, leaving 12 bases between them. The germline V gene has CDR1 SGHDT and CDR2 YYEEEE. CDR3 length: 13 residues. Using its own MiXCR run on the 5' RACE reads, TCRdb lists one record per CDR3 protein. The table includes roughly 66,000 distinct CDR3 sequences, approximately 10% detected once. This receptor was identified in an adult who was a healthcare worker with PCR-confirmed SARS-CoV-2 infection or an uninfected control (not recorded which). Material: whole blood. The chain has TRBV5-6 and TRBJ2-7, with D hard to call. The CDR3 DNA sequence: TGTGCCAGCAGCTTTTCCAAGGGCCTCGAGCAGTACTTC. It yields the protein CASSFSKGLEQYF.